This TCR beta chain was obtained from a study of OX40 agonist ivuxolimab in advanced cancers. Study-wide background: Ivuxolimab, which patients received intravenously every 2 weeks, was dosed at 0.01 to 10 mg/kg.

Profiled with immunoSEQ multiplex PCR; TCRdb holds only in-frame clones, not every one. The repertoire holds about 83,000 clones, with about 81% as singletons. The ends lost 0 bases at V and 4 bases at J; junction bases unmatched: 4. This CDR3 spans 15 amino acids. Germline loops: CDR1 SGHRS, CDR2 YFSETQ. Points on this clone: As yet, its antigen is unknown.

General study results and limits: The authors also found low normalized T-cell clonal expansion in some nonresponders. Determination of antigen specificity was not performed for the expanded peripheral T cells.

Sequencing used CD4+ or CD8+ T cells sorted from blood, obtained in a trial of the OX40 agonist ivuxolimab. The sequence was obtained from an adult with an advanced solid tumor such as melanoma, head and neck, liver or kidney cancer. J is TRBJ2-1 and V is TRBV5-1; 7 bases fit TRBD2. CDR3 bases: TGCGCCAGCAGCTTGGAGGGGAGGGGTTACAATGAGCAGTTCTTC. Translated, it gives CASSLEGRGYNEQFF.